Listed below are T cell receptor beta chains from one sample, sequenced in a study of shared clonotypes between healthy human individuals. Measured with immunoSEQ multiplex PCR; TCRdb has only the in-frame clones, and not every one. This table holds approximately 2.3 million clones, roughly 93% found once. The sample consisted of naive CD4+ T cells from PBMCs. The receptors were sampled from a man younger than 35 in good health. Some clones in this sample may be carry-over from other donors' samples. Both conserved end residues are part of each CDR3. The D gene is left open where the match is weak. Clone sizes are given selectively: once, few, many, or a class where the clone is expanded.

V gene	J gene	clone size	D gene	CDR3 length	CDR3 protein	CDR3 DNA
TRBV9	TRBJ2-5	.	.	12	CASSVEWETQYF	TGTGCCAGCAGCGTAGAATGGGAGACCCAGTACTTC
TRBV9	TRBJ2-1	.	TRBD1	15	CASTASGQNYNEQFF	TGTGCCAGCACGGCTTCGGGACAGAACTACAATGAGCAGTTCTTC
TRBV10-1	TRBJ2-2	.	.	15	CASSDRQLNTGELFF	TGCGCCAGCAGTGATCGACAGCTGAACACCGGGGAGCTGTTTTTT
TRBV7-9	TRBJ1-1	.	TRBD1	13	CAGTLGQFTEAFF	TGTGCCGGGACCTTGGGACAGTTCACTGAAGCTTTCTTT
TRBV7-6	TRBJ2-2	once	.	15	CASSLNIGETGELFF	TGTGCCAGCAGTCTGAACATTGGCGAGACCGGGGAGCTGTTTTTT
TRBV6-5	TRBJ2-4	.	.	13	CASSGLNGGIQYF	TGTGCCAGCAGTGGCCTCAACGGGGGCATTCAGTACTTC
TRBV11-2	TRBJ2-1	.	.	15	CASSLVLGAEDEQFF	TGTGCCAGCAGCTTAGTACTGGGGGCGGAAGATGAGCAGTTCTTC
TRBV5-5	TRBJ2-1	.	TRBD1	16	CASSLDKGTGANEQFF	TGTGCCAGCAGCTTGGATAAGGGGACAGGGGCCAATGAGCAGTTCTTC
TRBV20-1	TRBJ2-1	.	.	11	CSASPGYEQFF	TGCAGTGCTAGTCCCGGTTATGAGCAGTTCTTC
TRBV5-1	TRBJ1-1	.	.	14	CASSFDTMNTEAFF	TGCGCCAGCAGCTTCGACACCATGAACACTGAAGCTTTCTTT
TRBV19	TRBJ2-7	.	TRBD1	14	CASSSDRGPYEQYF	TGTGCCAGTAGTTCGGACAGGGGCCCATACGAGCAGTACTTC
TRBV18	TRBJ2-5	.	.	14	CASSPLAIQETQYF	TGTGCCAGCTCACCACTGGCTATCCAAGAGACCCAGTACTTC
TRBV2	TRBJ2-2	.	.	14	CASSENLAHGELFF	TGTGCCAGCAGTGAAAACTTAGCGCACGGGGAGCTGTTTTTT
TRBV21-1	TRBJ2-7	.	.	17	CASSKVAGRSRSYEQYF	TGTGCCAGCAGCAAAGTCGCAGGGAGGTCGCGGTCCTACGAGCAGTACTTC
TRBV27	TRBJ2-7	.	TRBD1	17	CASSTHPTGSVNHEQYF	TGTGCCAGCAGTACCCATCCGACAGGGTCGGTTAACCACGAGCAGTACTTC
TRBV7-2	TRBJ1-2	.	.	12	CASSLEGYGYTF	TGTGCCAGCAGTCTAGAGGGCTATGGCTACACCTTC
TRBV28	TRBJ2-7	.	.	15	CASSRSLPRGYEQYF	TGTGCCAGCAGTCGCTCCCTACCGAGGGGGTACGAGCAGTACTTC
TRBV12-2	TRBJ2-7	.	.	15	CASRLGGLAAYEQYF	TGTGCAAGTCGCTTAGGAGGGCTAGCCGCCTACGAGCAGTACTTC
TRBV29-1	TRBJ1-1	.	.	14	CSVLGGVTTGEAFF	TGCAGCGTCCTCGGGGGAGTCACAACGGGGGAAGCTTTCTTT
TRBV27	TRBJ1-5	.	TRBD1	15	CASSAGGTGHQPQHF	TGTGCCAGCAGTGCAGGGGGGACAGGACATCAGCCCCAGCATTTT
TRBV7-9	TRBJ2-1	once	.	17	CASSPSVGAGIRNEQFF	TGTGCCAGCAGCCCCTCCGTAGGGGCAGGGATCCGGAATGAGCAGTTCTTC
TRBV2	TRBJ2-7	.	TRBD2	15	CASRIGGDRSYEQYF	TGTGCCAGCAGGATCGGGGGGGACCGCTCCTACGAGCAGTACTTC
TRBV6-5	TRBJ1-3	once	.	15	CASSYGGGTGNTIYF	TGTGCCAGCAGTTATGGCGGGGGGACTGGAAACACCATATATTTT
TRBV5-6	TRBJ2-5	once	TRBD2	16	CASSRNSGSLGETQYF	TGTGCCAGCAGCCGAAATAGCGGGAGCCTTGGCGAGACCCAGTACTTC
TRBV4-1	TRBJ1-1	.	TRBD1	16	CASSQEPGQAIAEAFF	TGCGCCAGCAGCCAGGAACCGGGACAGGCGATTGCGGAAGCTTTCTTT
TRBV19	TRBJ2-5	.	.	15	CASSTSGAGEETQYF	TGTGCCAGTAGTACCTCGGGGGCAGGCGAAGAGACCCAGTACTTC
TRBV4-1	TRBJ2-3	.	TRBD2	16	CASRPLLAGERDTQYF	TGCGCCAGCAGACCCCTACTAGCGGGAGAAAGGGATACGCAGTATTTT
TRBV5-1	TRBJ2-1	once	TRBD1	14	CASSLRDRGHEQFF	TGCGCCAGCAGCCTCCGGGACAGGGGACATGAGCAGTTCTTC
TRBV5-4	TRBJ1-2	once	.	17	CASSRGPVIEGGYGYTF	TGTGCCAGCAGCCGGGGGCCCGTTATCGAGGGGGGCTATGGCTACACCTTC
TRBV11-3	TRBJ2-5	.	.	15	CASSLGSGTQETQYF	TGTGCCAGCAGCTTAGGCTCCGGGACCCAAGAGACCCAGTACTTC
TRBV18	TRBJ1-2	.	TRBD1	14	CASSLGGAGYGYTF	TGTGCCAGCTCACTAGGGGGCGCGGGCTATGGCTACACCTTC
TRBV9	TRBJ2-3	.	.	14	CASGTGTQTDTQYF	TGTGCCAGCGGCACCGGGACTCAAACAGATACGCAGTATTTT